Sequencing of this T cell receptor beta chain was carried out in a study of blood T cell repertoires in COVID-19 (dated by TCRdb to the early 2020s). Background for the entire study: Samples from collaborators originated in the United States, Italy and Spain and spanned both the acute and convalescent phases of COVID-19. The material from the prospective study consisted of cDNA or gDNA derived from T cells, B-cell-depleted T cells, or PBMCs. The dataset comprised deeply sampled blood TCRbeta repertoires from subjects exposed to, actively infected with, or recovered from COVID-19. A freely available public database, intended as a resource for researchers studying the immune response to SARS-CoV-2, is where the repertoires were released. The samples were drawn from two sources: the first 160 participants of the ongoing ImmuneRACE study, and over 950 subjects contributed by 6 global collaborators. Nearly every sample came with metadata listing a de-identified subject ID, COVID-19 status, age in years and sex. Where available, HLA class I and class II types were obtained from metadata supplied by the sample provider rather than from assay-based typing.

Participants in the prospective study were aged 18 to 89 years, lived in 24 United States geographic areas, and enrolled through a virtual design. Cohort assignment in the prospective study relied on participant-reported clinical history from a screening survey and a study questionnaire. ImmuneRACE Cohort 3 recovered participants were defined by two consecutive negative NP/OP PCR tests, healthcare professional clearance, or symptom resolution. In the prospective study, mobile phlebotomists collected whole blood, serum and a nasopharyngeal or oropharyngeal swab from each participant. Participants in the prospective study had the option to provide additional blood draws and questionnaires over a roughly 2-month period. Before DNA extraction, blood samples from the prospective study were shipped at room temperature or frozen. Concerning this clone itself: Its cognate antigen has yet to be identified. No base quality values were provided; no much bigger clone lies one nucleotide off.

The CDR3 starts with the cysteine, ends with the phenylalanine, and has 16 residues. The DNA shown is the 48-base CDR3, in frame from base 1. Trimming takes 7 bases from V and 5 bases from J, and the germline ends sit 21 bases apart. The germline V gene (reference sequence) sets CDR1 to LNHDA and CDR2 to SQIVND. What the research found in general, with its limitations: The amount of clinical and demographic metadata varied by source and participant and was provided uncurated.

The immunoSEQ Assay, a bias-controlled multiplex PCR, was used to amplify TCRbeta CDR3 regions from genomic DNA. In the authors' own workflow: The number of nucleated cells in each sample was estimated by amplification of reference gene primers within the assay. To quantify the absolute abundance of each unique TCRbeta CDR3 rearrangement, sequence reads were collapsed and filtered. For each sample, productive Simpson clonality was calculated as the square root of Simpson's diversity index over productive rearrangements. In TCRdb, the immuneACCESS table is reduced to in-frame sequences with V and J assigned. These tables do not hold every clone; where another copy was compared, an unresolved V gene accounts for under half, and the others remain unexplained. From that table come the V and J calls and clone size; the DNA was used to work out D and trimming. In this sample the table shows roughly 180,000 clones, over 80% of which occur a single time. Over 10% of the sample belongs to the ten largest clones.

Rearrangement joined TRBV19 to TRBJ1-5; a weak D assignment points to TRBD1 (5 bases agree). Sample: PBMCs or T cells enriched from blood (not recorded which). The clonotype comes from a woman aged 60-75 years who had recovered from COVID-19. The CDR3 in this case is CASTTERGGVYQPQHF. The sequenced DNA: TGTGCCAGTACCACCGAGCGGGGAGGGGTCTATCAGCCCCAGCATTTT.